The following is a T cell receptor beta chain sequence with its context. V dropped 7 bases and J dropped 1; count of bases not matched to a gene: 12. CDR3 size: 17 residues. This specimen belongs to a study of blood T cells in healthy people across ages. A second PCR, run for about 7 to 11 cycles, used a sample-barcoded 5' primer plus a J-beta primer mix. TCRdb used MiXCR to reprocess the 5' RACE reads, holding one entry per CDR3 protein. The sample lists about 1.5 million distinct CDR3 sequences; 42% were seen once. What was sequenced was blood. This chain joins TRBV12-3 or TRBV12-4 and TRBJ2-5, with 10 bases lining up with TRBD2. This TCR came from a woman aged 18-30 years in good health. The CDR3 is CASTTGLLAGFQETQYF. In DNA form, the CDR3 reads TGTGCCAGCACAACCGGGTTACTAGCGGGATTCCAAGAGACCCAGTACTTC.